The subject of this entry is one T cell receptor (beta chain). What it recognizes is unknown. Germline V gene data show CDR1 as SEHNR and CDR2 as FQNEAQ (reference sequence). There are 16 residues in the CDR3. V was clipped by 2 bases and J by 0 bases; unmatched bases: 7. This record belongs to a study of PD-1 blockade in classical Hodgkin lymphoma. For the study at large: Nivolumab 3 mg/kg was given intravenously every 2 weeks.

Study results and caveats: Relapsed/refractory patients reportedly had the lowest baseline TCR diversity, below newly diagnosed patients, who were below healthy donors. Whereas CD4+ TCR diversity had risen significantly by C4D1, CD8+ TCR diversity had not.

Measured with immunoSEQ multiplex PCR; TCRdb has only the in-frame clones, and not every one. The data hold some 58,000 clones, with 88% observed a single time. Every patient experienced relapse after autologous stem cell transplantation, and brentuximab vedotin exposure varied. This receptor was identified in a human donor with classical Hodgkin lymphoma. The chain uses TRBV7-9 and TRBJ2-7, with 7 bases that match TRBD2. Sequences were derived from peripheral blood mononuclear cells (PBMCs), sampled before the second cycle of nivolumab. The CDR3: CASSLIGGWSSYEQYF. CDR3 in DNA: TGTGCCAGCAGCTTAATCGGGGGGTGGAGCTCCTACGAGCAGTACTTC.